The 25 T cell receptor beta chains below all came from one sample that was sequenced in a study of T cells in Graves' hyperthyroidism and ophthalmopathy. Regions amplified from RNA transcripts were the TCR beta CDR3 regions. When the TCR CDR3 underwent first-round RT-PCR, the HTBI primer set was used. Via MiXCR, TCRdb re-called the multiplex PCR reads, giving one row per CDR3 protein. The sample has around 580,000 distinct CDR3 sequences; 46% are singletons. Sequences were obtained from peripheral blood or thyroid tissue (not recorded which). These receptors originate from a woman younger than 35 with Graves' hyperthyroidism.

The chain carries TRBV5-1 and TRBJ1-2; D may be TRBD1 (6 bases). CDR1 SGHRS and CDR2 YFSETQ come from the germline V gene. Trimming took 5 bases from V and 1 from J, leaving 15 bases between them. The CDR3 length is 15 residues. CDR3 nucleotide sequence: TGCGCCAGCAGTCGGGACGGGGGCGGTAACTATGGCTACACCTTC. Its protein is CASSRDGGGNYGYTF.

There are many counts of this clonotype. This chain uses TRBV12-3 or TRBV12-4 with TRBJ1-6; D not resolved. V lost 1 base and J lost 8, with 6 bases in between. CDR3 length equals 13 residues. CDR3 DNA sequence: TGTGCCAGCAGTTTAGAAAACTATTCACCCCTCCACTTT. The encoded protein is CASSLENYSPLHF.

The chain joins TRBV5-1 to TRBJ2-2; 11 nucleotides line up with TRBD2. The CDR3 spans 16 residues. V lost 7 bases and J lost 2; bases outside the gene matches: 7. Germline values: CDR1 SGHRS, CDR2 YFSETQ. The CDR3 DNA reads TGCGCCAGCGGCTCTGGGACTAGCGGTAACACCGGGGAGCTGTTTTTT. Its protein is CASGSGTSGNTGELFF. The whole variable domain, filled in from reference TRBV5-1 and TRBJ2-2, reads KAGVTQTPRYLIKTRGQQVTLSCSPISGHRSVSWYQQTPGQGLQFLFEYFSETQRNKGNFPGRFSGRQFSNSRSEMNVSTLELGDSALYLCASGSGTSGNTGELFFGEGSRLTVL.

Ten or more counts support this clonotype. CDR3 protein: CASSSRGSHYSNQPQHF. CDR3 coding DNA: TGTGCCAGCAGCTCCCGGGGAAGCCATTATAGCAATCAGCCCCAGCATTTT. The chain links TRBV5-5 to TRBJ1-5; D gene uncertain. The V gene lost 3 bases and the J gene lost 0 bases, with 16 bases spanning the gap. Germline V lookup: CDR1 SGHKS, CDR2 YYEKEE (reference sequence). The CDR3 is 17 amino acids.

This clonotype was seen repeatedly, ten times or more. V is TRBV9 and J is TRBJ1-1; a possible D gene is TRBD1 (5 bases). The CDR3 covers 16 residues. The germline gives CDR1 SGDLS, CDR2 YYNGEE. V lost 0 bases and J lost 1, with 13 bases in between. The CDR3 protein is CASSVDGGSGNTEAFF. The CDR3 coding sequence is TGTGCCAGCAGCGTAGATGGGGGGAGTGGGAACACTGAAGCTTTCTTT.

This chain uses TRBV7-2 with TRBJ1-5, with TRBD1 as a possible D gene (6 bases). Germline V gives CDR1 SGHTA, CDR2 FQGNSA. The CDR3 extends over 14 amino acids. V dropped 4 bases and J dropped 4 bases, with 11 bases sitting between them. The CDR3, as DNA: TGTGCCAGCAGCTCCCAGGGGTGGAATCAGCCCCAGCATTTT. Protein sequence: CASSSQGWNQPQHF.

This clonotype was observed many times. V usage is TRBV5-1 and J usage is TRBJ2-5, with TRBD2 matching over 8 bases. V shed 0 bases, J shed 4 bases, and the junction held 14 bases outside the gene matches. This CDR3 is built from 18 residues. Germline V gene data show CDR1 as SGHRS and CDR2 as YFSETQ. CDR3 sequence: CASSLVTIEMAGGETQYF. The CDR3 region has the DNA TGCGCCAGCAGCTTGGTGACTATTGAGATGGCGGGAGGAGAGACCCAGTACTTC.

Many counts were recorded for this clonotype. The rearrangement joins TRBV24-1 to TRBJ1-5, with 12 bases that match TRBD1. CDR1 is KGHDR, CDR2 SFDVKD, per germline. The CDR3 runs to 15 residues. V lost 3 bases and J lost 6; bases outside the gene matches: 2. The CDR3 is CATSDGTGGGQPQHF. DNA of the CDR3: TGTGCCACCAGTGATGGGACAGGGGGCGGTCAGCCCCAGCATTTT.

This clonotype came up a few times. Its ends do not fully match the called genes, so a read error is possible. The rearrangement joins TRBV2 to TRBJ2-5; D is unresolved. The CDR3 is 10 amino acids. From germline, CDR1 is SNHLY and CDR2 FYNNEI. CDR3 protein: CASSLILKFF. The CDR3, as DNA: TGTGCCAGCAGCTTGATCCTCAAGTTCTTC.

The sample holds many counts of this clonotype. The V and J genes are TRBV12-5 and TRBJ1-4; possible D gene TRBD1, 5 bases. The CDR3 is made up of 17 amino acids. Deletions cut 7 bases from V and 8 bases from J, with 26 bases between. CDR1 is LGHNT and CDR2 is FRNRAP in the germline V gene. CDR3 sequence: CASAKQAEGRVGEKLFF. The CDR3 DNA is TGTGCTAGTGCCAAGCAGGCCGAGGGCAGGGTCGGCGAAAAACTGTTTTTT.

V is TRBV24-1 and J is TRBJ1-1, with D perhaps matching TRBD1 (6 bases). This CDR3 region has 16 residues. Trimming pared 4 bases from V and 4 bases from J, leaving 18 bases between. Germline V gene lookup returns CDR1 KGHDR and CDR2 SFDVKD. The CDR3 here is CATSDHSGKGGTEAFF. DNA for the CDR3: TGTGCCACCAGTGACCACAGCGGGAAGGGGGGCACTGAAGCTTTCTTT.

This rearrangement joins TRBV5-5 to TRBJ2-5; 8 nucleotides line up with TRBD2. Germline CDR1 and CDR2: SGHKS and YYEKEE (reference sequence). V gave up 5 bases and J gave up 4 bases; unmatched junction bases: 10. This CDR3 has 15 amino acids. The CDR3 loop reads CASSDGTGGGETQYF. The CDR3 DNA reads TGTGCCAGCAGTGATGGTACGGGAGGGGGAGAGACCCAGTACTTC.

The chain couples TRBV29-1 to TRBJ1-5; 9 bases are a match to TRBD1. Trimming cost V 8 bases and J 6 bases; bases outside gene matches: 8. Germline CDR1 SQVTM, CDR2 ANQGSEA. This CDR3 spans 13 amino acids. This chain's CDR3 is CSSTGTGSQPQHF. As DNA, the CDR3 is TGCAGCTCAACCGGGACAGGGAGTCAGCCCCAGCATTTT.

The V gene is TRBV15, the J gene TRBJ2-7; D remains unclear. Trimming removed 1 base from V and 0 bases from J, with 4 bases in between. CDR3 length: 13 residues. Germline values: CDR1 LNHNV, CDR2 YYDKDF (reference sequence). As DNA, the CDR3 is TGTGCCACCAGCAGAGGGCCCTCCTACGAGCAGTACTTC. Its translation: CATSRGPSYEQYF.

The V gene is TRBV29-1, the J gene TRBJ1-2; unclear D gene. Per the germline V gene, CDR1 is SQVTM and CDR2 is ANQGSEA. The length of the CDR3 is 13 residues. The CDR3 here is CSLSGQANYGYTF. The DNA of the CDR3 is TGCAGTTTATCCGGCCAAGCTAACTATGGCTACACCTTC.

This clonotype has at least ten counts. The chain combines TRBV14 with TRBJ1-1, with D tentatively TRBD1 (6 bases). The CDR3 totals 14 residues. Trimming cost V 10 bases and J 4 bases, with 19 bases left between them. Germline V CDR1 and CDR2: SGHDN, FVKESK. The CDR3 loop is CATSRGAWSTEAFF. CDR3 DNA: TGTGCCACCTCGAGGGGGGCTTGGAGCACTGAAGCTTTCTTT.

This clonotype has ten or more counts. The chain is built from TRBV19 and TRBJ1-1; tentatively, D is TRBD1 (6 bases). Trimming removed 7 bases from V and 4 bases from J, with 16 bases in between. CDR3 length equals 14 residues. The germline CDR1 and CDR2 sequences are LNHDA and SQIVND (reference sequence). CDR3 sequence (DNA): TGTGCCAGTAAGAGGGGGATAGGAGGCACTGAAGCTTTCTTT. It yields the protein CASKRGIGGTEAFF.

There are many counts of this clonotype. CDR3 amino acids: CASSGPGQGCYEQYF. The CDR3 region has the DNA TGTGCCAGCAGTGGCCCGGGACAGGGCTGCTACGAGCAGTACTTC. The chain uses TRBV6-4 and TRBJ2-7, with TRBD1 matching over 9 bases. J gave up 3 bases and V 4 bases, and 7 bases lay outside the gene matches. This CDR3 spans 15 amino acids. CDR1 and CDR2 (germline): MRHNA, SNTAGT.

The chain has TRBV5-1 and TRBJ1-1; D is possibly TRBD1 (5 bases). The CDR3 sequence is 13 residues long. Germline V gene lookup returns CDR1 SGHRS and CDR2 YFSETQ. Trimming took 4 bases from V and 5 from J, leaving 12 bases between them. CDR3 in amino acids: CASSGGTETEAFF. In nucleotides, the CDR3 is TGCGCCAGCAGCGGAGGGACGGAGACTGAAGCTTTCTTT. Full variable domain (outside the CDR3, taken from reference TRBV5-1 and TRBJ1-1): KAGVTQTPRYLIKTRGQQVTLSCSPISGHRSVSWYQQTPGQGLQFLFEYFSETQRNKGNFPGRFSGRQFSNSRSEMNVSTLELGDSALYLCASSGGTETEAFFGQGTRLTVV.

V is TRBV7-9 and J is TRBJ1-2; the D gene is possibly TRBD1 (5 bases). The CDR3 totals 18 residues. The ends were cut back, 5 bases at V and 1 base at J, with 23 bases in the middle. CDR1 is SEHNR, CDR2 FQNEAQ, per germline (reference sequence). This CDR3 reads CASSPPGSGTEGNYGYTF. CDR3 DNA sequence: TGTGCCAGCAGCCCGCCAGGTAGCGGGACGGAGGGTAACTATGGCTACACCTTC.

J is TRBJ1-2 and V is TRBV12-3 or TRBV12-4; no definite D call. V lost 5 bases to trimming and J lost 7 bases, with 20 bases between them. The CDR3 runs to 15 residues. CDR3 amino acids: CASSPPPTARVGYTF. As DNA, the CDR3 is TGTGCCAGCAGTCCCCCTCCGACGGCCAGAGTTGGCTACACCTTC.

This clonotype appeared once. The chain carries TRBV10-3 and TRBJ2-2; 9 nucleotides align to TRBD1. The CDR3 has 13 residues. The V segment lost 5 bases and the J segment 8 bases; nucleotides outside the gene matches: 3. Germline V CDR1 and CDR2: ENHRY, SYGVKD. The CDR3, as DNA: TGTGCCATCAGTCCCGGGACAGGGGGGGAGCTGTTTTTT. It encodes CAISPGTGGELFF.

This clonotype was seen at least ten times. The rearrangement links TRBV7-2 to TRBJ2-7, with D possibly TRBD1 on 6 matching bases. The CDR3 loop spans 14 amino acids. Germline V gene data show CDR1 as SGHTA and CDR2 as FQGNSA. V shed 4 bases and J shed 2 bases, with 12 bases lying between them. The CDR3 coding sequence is TGTGCCAGCAGCTACGGGACACTCCCCTACGAGCAGTACTTC. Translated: CASSYGTLPYEQYF.

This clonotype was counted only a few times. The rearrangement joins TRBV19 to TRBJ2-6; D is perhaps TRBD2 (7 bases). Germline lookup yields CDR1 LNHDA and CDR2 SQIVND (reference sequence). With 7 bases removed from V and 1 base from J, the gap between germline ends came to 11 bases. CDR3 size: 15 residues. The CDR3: CASIRGASGANVLTF. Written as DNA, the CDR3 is TGTGCCAGTATCCGGGGGGCTTCTGGGGCCAACGTCCTGACTTTC.

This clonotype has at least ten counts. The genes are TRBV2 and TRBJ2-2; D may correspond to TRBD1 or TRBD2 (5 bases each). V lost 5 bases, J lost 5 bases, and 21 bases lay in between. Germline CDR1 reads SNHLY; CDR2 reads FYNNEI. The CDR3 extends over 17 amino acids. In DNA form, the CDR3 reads TGTGCCAGCAGTTTCCCCGGGGCGAGGGACCGGACCGGGGAGCTGTTTTTT. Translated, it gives CASSFPGARDRTGELFF. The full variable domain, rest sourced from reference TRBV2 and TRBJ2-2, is EPEVTQTPSHQVTQMGQEVILRCVPISNHLYFYWYRQILGQKVEFLVSFYNNEISEKSEIFDDQFSVERPDGSNFTLKIRSTKLEDSAMYFCASSFPGARDRTGELFFGEGSRLTVL.